The present T cell receptor (beta chain) was sequenced within a study of cytomegalovirus exposure and HLA in healthy donors. The CDR3 length is 12 residues. The V end lost 6 bases, the J end lost 1 base, and 4 bases lay between the germline ends. The germline gives CDR1 MNHNY, CDR2 SVGAGI (reference sequence). Researchers ran the PCR with 60 Vbeta and 13 Jbeta primers. Sequenced by immunoSEQ multiplex PCR; TCRdb stores in-frame clones only, minus some. The table records about 41,000 clones, 65% to 85% of them present only once. The origin of this receptor is a man aged 50 to 59 in good health and CMV-seronegative. Source material: PBMCs. V and J are TRBV6-6 and TRBJ1-5; D gene uncertain. The CDR3: CASRESNQPQHF. The CDR3 nucleotides read TGTGCCAGCAGGGAGAGCAATCAGCCCCAGCATTTT.